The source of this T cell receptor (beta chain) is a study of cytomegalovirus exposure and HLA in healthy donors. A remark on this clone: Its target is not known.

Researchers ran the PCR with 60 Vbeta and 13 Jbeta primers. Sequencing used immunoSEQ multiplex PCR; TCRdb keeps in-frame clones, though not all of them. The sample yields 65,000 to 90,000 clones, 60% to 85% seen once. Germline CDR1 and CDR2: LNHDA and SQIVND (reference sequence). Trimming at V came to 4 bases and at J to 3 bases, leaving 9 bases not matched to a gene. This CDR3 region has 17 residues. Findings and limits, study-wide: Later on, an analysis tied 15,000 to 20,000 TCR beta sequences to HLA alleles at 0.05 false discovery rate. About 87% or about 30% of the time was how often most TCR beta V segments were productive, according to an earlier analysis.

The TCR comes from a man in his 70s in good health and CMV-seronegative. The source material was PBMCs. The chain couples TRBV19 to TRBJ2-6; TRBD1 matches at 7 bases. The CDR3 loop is CASSKRQGSGGANVLTF. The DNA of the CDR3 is TGTGCCAGTAGTAAACGACAGGGTTCTGGTGGGGCCAACGTCCTGACTTTC.